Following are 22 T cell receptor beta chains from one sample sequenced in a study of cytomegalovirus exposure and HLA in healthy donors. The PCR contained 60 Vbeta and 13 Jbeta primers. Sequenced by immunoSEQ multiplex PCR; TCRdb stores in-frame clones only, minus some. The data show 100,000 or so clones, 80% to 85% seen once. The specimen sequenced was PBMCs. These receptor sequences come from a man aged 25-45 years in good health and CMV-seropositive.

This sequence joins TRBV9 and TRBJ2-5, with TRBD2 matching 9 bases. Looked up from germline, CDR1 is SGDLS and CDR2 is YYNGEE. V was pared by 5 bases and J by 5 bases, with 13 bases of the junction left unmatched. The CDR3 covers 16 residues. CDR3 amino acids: CASSDPGRGGLETQYF. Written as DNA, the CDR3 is TGTGCCAGCAGTGATCCTGGGCGGGGGGGCCTTGAGACCCAGTACTTC.

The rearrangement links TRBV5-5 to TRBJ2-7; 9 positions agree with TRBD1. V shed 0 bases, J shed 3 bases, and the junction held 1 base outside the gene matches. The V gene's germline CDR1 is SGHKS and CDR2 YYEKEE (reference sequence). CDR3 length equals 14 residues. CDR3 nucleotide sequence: TGTGCCAGCAGCTTGGAGGGACAGGGCTACGAGCAGTACTTC. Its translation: CASSLEGQGYEQYF. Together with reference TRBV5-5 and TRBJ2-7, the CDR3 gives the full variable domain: DAGVTQSPTHLIKTRGQQVTLRCSPISGHKSVSWYQQVLGQGPQFIFQYYEKEERGRGNFPDRFSARQFPNYSSELNVNALLLGDSALYLCASSLEGQGYEQYFGPGTRLTVT.

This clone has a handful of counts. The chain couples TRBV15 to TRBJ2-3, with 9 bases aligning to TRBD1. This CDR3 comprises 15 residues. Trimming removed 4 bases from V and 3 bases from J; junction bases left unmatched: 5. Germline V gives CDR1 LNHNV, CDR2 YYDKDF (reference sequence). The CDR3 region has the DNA TGTGCCACCAGCAAAGGACAGGGGACAACAGATACGCAGTATTTT. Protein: CATSKGQGTTDTQYF.

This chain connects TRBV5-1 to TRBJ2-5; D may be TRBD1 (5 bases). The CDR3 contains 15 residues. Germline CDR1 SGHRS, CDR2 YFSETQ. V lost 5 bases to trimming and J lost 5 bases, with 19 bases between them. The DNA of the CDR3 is TGCGCCAGCAGATCCCGATCAGGGATGGGGGAGACCCAGTACTTC. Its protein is CASRSRSGMGETQYF.

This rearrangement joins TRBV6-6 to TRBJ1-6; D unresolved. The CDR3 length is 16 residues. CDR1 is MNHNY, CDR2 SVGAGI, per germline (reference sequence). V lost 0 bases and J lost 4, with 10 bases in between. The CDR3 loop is CASSYSKQLYNSPLHF. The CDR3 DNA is TGTGCCAGCAGTTACTCGAAACAGCTTTATAATTCACCCCTCCACTTT.

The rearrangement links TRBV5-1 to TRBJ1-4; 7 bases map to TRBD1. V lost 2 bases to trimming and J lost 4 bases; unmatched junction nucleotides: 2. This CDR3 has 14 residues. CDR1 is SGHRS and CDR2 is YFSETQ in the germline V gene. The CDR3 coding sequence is TGCGCCAGCAGCTTTGACAGGGATAATGAAAAACTGTTTTTT. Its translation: CASSFDRDNEKLFF.

The CDR3 DNA follows: TGCGCCAGCAGCCAAGAGGGCGGCGGGGGAGGCCCTGAGCAGTTCTTC. This codes for CASSQEGGGGGPEQFF. The genes are TRBV4-1 and TRBJ2-1; 7 bases align to TRBD2. The germline CDR1 and CDR2 sequences are MGHRA and YSYEKL. The J segment lost 9 bases and the V segment lost 0 bases, leaving 11 bases of the junction unmatched. The CDR3 contains 16 residues.

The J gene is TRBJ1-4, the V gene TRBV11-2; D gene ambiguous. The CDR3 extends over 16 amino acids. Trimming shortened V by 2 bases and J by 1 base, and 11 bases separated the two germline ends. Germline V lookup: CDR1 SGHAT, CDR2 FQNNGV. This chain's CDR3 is CASSLTPGGTNEKLFF. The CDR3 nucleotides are TGTGCCAGCAGCTTAACCCCGGGTGGAACTAATGAAAAACTGTTTTTT.

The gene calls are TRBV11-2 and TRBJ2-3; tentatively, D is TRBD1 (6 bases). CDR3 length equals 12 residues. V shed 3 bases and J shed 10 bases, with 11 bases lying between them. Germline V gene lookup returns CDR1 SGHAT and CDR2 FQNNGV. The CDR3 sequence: CASSLRGIAQYF. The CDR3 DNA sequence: TGTGCCAGCAGCTTGAGGGGGATCGCGCAGTATTTT.

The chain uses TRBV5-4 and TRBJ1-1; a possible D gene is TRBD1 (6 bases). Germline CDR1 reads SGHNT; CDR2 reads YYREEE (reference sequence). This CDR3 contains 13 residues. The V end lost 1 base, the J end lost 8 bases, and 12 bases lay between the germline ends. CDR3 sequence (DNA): TGTGCCAGCAGCTTGAAGGGGGGGACAGAAGCTTTCTTT. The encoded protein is CASSLKGGTEAFF.

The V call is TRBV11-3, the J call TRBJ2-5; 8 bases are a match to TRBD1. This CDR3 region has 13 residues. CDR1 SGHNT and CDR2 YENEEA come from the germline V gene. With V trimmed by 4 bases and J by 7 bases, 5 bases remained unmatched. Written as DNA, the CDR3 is TGTGCCAGCAGCTCCGGACAGGGCTGGACCCAGTACTTC. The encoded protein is CASSSGQGWTQYF.

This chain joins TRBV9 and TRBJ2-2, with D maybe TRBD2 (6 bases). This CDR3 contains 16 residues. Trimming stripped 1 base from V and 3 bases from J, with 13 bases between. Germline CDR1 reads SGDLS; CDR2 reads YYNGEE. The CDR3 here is CASSVRSGLYTGELFF. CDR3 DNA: TGTGCCAGCAGCGTACGAAGCGGGCTTTACACCGGGGAGCTGTTTTTT.

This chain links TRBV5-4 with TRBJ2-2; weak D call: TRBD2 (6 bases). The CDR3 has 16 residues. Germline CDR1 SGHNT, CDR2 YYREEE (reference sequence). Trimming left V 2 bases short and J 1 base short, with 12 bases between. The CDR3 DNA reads TGTGCCAGCAGCTTCGGGGGAGGAGGGAACACCGGGGAGCTGTTTTTT. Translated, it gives CASSFGGGGNTGELFF.

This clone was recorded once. The DNA for the CDR3 is TGTGCCAGCAGAGAGACGGGGACAGCTGGTCAGCCCCAGCATTTT. Translation gives CASRETGTAGQPQHF. This rearrangement joins TRBV6-5 to TRBJ1-5; 7 positions agree with TRBD1. The germline V gene encodes CDR1 MNHEY and CDR2 SVGAGI. This CDR3 has 15 amino acids. Trimming at V came to 6 bases and at J to 6 bases, leaving 11 bases not matched to a gene.

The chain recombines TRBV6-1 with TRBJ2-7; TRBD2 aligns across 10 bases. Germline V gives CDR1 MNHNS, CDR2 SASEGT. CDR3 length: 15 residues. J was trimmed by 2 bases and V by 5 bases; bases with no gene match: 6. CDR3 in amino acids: CASSLTSGAPYEQYF. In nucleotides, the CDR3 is TGTGCCAGCAGTCTTACTAGCGGGGCTCCCTACGAGCAGTACTTC.

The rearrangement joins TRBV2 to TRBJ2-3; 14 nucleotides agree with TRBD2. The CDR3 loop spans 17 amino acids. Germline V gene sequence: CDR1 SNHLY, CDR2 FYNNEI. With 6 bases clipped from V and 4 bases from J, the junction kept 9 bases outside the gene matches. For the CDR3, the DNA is TGTGCCAGCAGACCTACCGGGACTAGCGGGGGAGCAGATACGCAGTATTTT. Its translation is CASRPTGTSGGADTQYF.

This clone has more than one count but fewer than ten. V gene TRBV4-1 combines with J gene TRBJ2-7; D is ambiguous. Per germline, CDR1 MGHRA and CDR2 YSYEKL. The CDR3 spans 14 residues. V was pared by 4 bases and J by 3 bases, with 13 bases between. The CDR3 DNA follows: TGCGCCAGCAGCCCCCCGGCCCAGCGCTACGAGCAGTACTTC. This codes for CASSPPAQRYEQYF.

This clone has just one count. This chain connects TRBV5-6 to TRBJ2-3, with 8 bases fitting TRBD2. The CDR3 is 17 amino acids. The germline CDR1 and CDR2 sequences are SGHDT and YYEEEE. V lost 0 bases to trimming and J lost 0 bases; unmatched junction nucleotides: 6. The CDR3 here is CASSLDGSGASTDTQYF. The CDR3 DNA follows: TGTGCCAGCAGCTTGGACGGTAGCGGGGCCAGCACAGATACGCAGTATTTT.

The CDR3 spells CASSQASDRGKGEQFF. CDR3 DNA sequence: TGCGCCAGCAGCCAAGCGTCGGACAGGGGCAAGGGTGAGCAGTTCTTC. The rearrangement uses TRBV4-1 and TRBJ2-1, with 9 bases lining up with TRBD1. The CDR3 spans 16 residues. The trim removed 1 base at V and 9 bases at J, leaving 10 bases unmatched. The germline gives CDR1 MGHRA, CDR2 YSYEKL.

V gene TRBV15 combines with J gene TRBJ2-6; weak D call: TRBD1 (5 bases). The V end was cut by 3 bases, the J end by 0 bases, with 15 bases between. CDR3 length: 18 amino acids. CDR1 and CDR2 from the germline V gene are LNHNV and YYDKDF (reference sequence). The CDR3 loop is CATSSDSSSLSGANVLTF. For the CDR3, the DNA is TGTGCCACCAGCAGTGACAGTTCTTCCCTCTCTGGGGCCAACGTCCTGACTTTC.

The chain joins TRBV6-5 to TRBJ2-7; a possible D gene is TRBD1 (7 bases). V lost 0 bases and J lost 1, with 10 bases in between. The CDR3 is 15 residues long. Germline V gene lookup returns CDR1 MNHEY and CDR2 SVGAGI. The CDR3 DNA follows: TGTGCCAGCAGTTACTCACCAGGGGGGTCCTACGAGCAGTACTTC. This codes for CASSYSPGGSYEQYF.

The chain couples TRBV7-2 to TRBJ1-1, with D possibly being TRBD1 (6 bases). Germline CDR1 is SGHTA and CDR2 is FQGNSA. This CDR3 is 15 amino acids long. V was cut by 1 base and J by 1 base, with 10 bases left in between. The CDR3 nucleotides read TGTGCCAGCAGCTTAGGGCAGGGGACGAACACTGAAGCTTTCTTT. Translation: CASSLGQGTNTEAFF.